This T cell receptor beta chain was found in a study of tumor and adjacent non-tumor tissue in lung cancer (dated by TCRdb to the late 2010s). Regarding the study in general: Patients with adenocarcinoma (approximately 12), squamous cell carcinoma (2) and small cell lung cancer (1) were included in the cohort. Ages among the approximately 15 patients ranged from about 31 to 76 years, there were 10 or so men and 5 women, and disease was at TNM stage I to III. In total, sequencing yielded 125,075,908 productive TCRbeta reads, which works out to an average of around 3.9 million reads per sample. Using bulk TCRbeta repertoires from over 14 lung cancer patients, the study set lung tumor tissue side by side with matched distant non-tumor lung tissue. Under 35 paired specimens, one tumor and one normal lung sample per patient, were profiled by TCRbeta CDR3 sequencing.

Concerning this clonotype: No cognate antigen has been identified for it. A much larger clonotype is one base distant, so this may be a read error. The conserved final phenylalanine or tryptophan is absent from the CDR3, which likely points to a read error.

The library was prepared using multiplex PCR. The instrument was an Illumina HiSeq 2500. TCRbeta libraries were constructed through three rounds of nested PCR with primers (Table S4) according to protocols modified from ARM-PCR. Before sequencing, PCR products in the 200-500 bp range were cut out of the gel and cleaned up using the QIAquick gel extraction kit. Per the original workflow: Trimmomatic was used to clean the reads, FLASH merged the cleaned reads into complete CDR3 sequences, and MiTCR assigned the sequences to V(D)J germline segments. Clonal diversity was calculated as the inverse Simpson's index using VDJtools. A read counted as productive if the sequence was in-frame and lacked a premature stop codon. TCRdb redid the processing of the public reads, applying fastp at Q25 and MiXCR, and retained in-frame beta chains. For every CDR3 protein sequence, its rows merge into one entry that carries the most common genes and DNA. These V and J calls are TCRdb output, not the study's own analysis. Here the sample has tens of thousands of distinct CDR3 sequences; roughly 56% occur a single time. In total, the top ten clones hold 20% of the sample.

What the authors observed across the whole study: Tumor tissue showed significantly higher TCR diversity (inverse Simpson) than normal lung tissue, at around 460 vs 160 (P = 0.0075, Mann-Whitney U test). In normal lung, the top 100 clones accounted for a significantly larger cumulative share of the repertoire than in tumor tissue. Because peripheral blood was not sequenced, blood TCRbeta repertoires in the lung cancer patients of the study were not examined. TCR diversity was significantly higher in younger patients, and greater tumor TCR diversity was associated with shorter overall survival and shorter disease-free survival. With only roughly 14 patients in the cohort, the authors noted that larger samples and more detailed clinical data are needed. Neither the sequencing platform nor unique molecular identifiers are named or mentioned anywhere in the methods.

RNA was extracted from bulk unsorted tissue and checked for quality with a NanoDrop ND-1000 and an Agilent 2100. Newly diagnosed lung cancer patients without prior chemotherapy who had been admitted for thoracic surgery in China between August and November 2014 were enrolled as donors. Patients who had received previous radiotherapy or chemotherapy, or who had another concurrent cancer, were excluded from the study. Surgical tissue pieces of about 1-2.1 cm3 were preserved in RNAlater solution and were kept at -80 degrees C until use. The source is a man over 45 with non-small cell lung cancer. The sequencing sample was made of lung tumor tissue.

CDR3 reads: CASSRGSGYEQYS. Read as DNA, the sequence is TGTGCCAGCAGTAGGGGGTCTGGCTACGAGCAGTACTCC. The sequence joins TRBV12-3 or TRBV12-4 to TRBJ2-7; the D region possibly corresponds to TRBD1 (6 bases align). The trim is 5 bases for V and 3 bases for J, with a gap of 11 bases between the germline ends. Termini included, the CDR3 measures 13 amino acids. Only the CDR3 region is kept as DNA, spanning 39 bases read in frame from base 1.